These 26 T cell receptor beta chains share one sample of origin, sequenced in a study of CD8 T cells in ankylosing spondylitis (dated by TCRdb to about 2017). Library preparation employed 5' RACE. The sequencer was an Illumina HiSeq 2500. TCRdb reprocessed the public reads (quality trimming at Q25 with fastp, clone calling with MiXCR) and kept in-frame beta chains. Identical CDR3 protein sequences are pooled into one entry, listed with their most common genes and DNA. The sample profile shows 250,000 to 300,000 distinct CDR3 sequences; about 19% of them were found once. Roughly 8.3% of the sample rests with the top ten. What was sequenced was blood, either unsorted or a sorted T cell fraction (not recorded which). These receptors originate from a male donor with ankylosing spondylitis or in good health (not recorded which).

The chain uses TRBV20-1 and TRBJ1-2; D call uncertain. Trimming removed 8 bases at V and 0 bases at J, with 16 bases between. The germline gives CDR1 DFQATT, CDR2 SNEGSKA (reference sequence). CDR3 length equals 14 residues. CDR3 nucleotide sequence: TGCAGTTCGAGCCGAAATAACCCTAACTATGGCTACACCTTC. Residues: CSSSRNNPNYGYTF.

This chain uses TRBV5-6 with TRBJ2-1; 7 bases align to TRBD2. Germline CDR1 SGHDT, CDR2 YYEEEE. With V trimmed by 1 base and J by 3 bases, 7 bases remained unmatched. This CDR3 has 16 amino acids. The CDR3 loop reads CASSLRSGNYYNEQFF. In DNA form, the CDR3 reads TGTGCCAGCAGCTTGCGAAGCGGGAATTACTACAATGAGCAGTTCTTC.

The gene calls are TRBV9 and TRBJ2-3; 7 bases map to TRBD2. CDR1 and CDR2 (germline): SGDLS, YYNGEE. Unmatched junction bases numbered 3, after V lost 0 bases and J lost 2 bases. CDR3 length: 15 amino acids. This CDR3 is CASSVVAGATDTQYF. For the CDR3, the DNA is TGTGCCAGCAGCGTAGTGGCGGGAGCCACAGATACGCAGTATTTT.

The chain employs TRBV4-1 and TRBJ2-1; 8 positions match TRBD1. Germline assignment: CDR1 MGHRA and CDR2 YSYEKL. The CDR3 length is 16 residues. The V segment lost 0 bases and the J segment 4 bases; nucleotides outside the gene matches: 5. The CDR3, as DNA: TGCGCCAGCAGCCAAGATCGGACAGGGTTTTACAATGAGCAGTTCTTC. Translated: CASSQDRTGFYNEQFF.

V usage is TRBV30 and J usage is TRBJ1-5; maybe TRBD1 (5 bases). The length of the CDR3 is 16 residues. Germline CDR1 reads GTSNPN; CDR2 reads SVGIG (reference sequence). The V gene lost 2 bases and the J gene lost 4 bases, with 18 bases spanning the gap. CDR3 region: CAWSRRHGGSNQPQHF. The CDR3 DNA sequence: TGTGCCTGGAGTCGGCGGCACGGGGGTAGTAATCAGCCCCAGCATTTT.

This clonotype occurred many times. This sequence joins TRBV12-3 or TRBV12-4 and TRBJ2-3, with 7 positions matching TRBD1. The CDR3 extends over 14 amino acids. J lost 7 bases, V lost 1 base, and 5 bases had no gene match. CDR3 loop: CASSLDRGAYTQYF. DNA for the CDR3: TGTGCCAGCAGTTTAGACAGGGGCGCATATACGCAGTATTTT.

This clonotype was found a few times. The V and J genes are TRBV12-3 or TRBV12-4 and TRBJ2-5; TRBD2 matches 13 bases. Losses at the gene ends were 9 bases for V and 5 bases for J; bases not matched to a gene: 6. The CDR3 extends over 14 amino acids. Here the CDR3 DNA reads TGTGCCAGACCTAGACTAGCGGGAGGTGAGACCCAGTACTTC. Translation gives CARPRLAGGETQYF.

This clonotype has more than one count but fewer than ten. No DNA is shown, since the ends of the CDR3 on it are uncertain; the CDR3 is the one TCRdb lists. The rearrangement uses TRBV5-1 and TRBJ2-2; TRBD1 was called by the table and not checked on the DNA. The CDR3 sequence runs 16 residues, both termini included. Germline V lookup: CDR1 SGHRS, CDR2 YFSETQ. The CDR3: CASSFGSGQNTGELFF.

This clonotype was detected many times. This rearrangement joins TRBV6-1 to TRBJ1-1, with TRBD1 as a possible D gene (5 bases). The ends were cut back, 4 bases at V and 5 bases at J, with 14 bases in the middle. This CDR3 is 14 amino acids long. Germline values: CDR1 MNHNS, CDR2 SASEGT. The CDR3 here is CASSGDRVITEAFF. The CDR3 coding sequence is TGTGCCAGCAGTGGTGACAGAGTAATAACTGAAGCTTTCTTT.

This clonotype appeared many times. The CDR3 spells CSAFGALSTDTQYF. The CDR3 bases are TGCAGCGCCTTCGGTGCCCTCAGCACAGATACGCAGTATTTT. The chain uses TRBV29-1 and TRBJ2-3; D is uncertain. Germline assignment: CDR1 SQVTM and CDR2 ANQGSEA. V was shortened by 7 bases and J by 0 bases, with 14 bases between the two germline ends. The CDR3 spans 14 residues.

This clonotype was detected many times. The chain combines TRBV29-1 with TRBJ1-1; tentative D call: TRBD1 (6 bases). This CDR3 has 14 amino acids. Trimming took off 4 bases at V and 1 base at J, with 13 bases between the two ends. Looked up from germline, CDR1 is SQVTM and CDR2 is ANQGSEA. In DNA, the CDR3 is TGCAGCGTTGGGGCCGGGACAAGGAACACTGAAGCTTTCTTT. It yields the protein CSVGAGTRNTEAFF.

This clonotype appeared a few times. The rearrangement joins TRBV10-3 to TRBJ1-5, with TRBD1 matching 7 bases. Trimming removed 9 bases from V and 2 bases from J; junction bases left unmatched: 4. CDR1 is ENHRY and CDR2 is SYGVKD in the germline V gene. The CDR3 totals 13 residues. CDR3 in DNA: TGTGCCATTACCGGGACAGGCAATCAGCCCCAGCATTTT. Protein sequence: CAITGTGNQPQHF.

In its sample, this clonotype was seen a few times. This chain links TRBV6-1 with TRBJ1-3; the D is unclear. The CDR3 is 15 amino acids. V lost 1 base and J 4 bases, leaving 11 bases between the germline ends. Germline V gene lookup returns CDR1 MNHNS and CDR2 SASEGT. The DNA for the CDR3 is TGTGCCAGCAGTGAAGTCCCAGGTGCGGGAAACACCATATATTTT. Its translation is CASSEVPGAGNTIYF.

This clonotype was counted only a few times. V and J are TRBV19 and TRBJ2-3; possible D gene TRBD1, 5 bases. Trimming took off 4 bases at V and 0 bases at J, with 17 bases between the two ends. This CDR3 is 17 amino acids long. CDR1 is LNHDA, CDR2 SQIVND, per germline (reference sequence). CDR3 sequence (DNA): TGTGCCAGTAGTACTCCTGGGCAGGGTACTAGCACAGATACGCAGTATTTT. This translates into CASSTPGQGTSTDTQYF. The variable domain in full, with the rest retrieved from reference TRBV19 and TRBJ2-3, is DGGITQSPKYLFRKEGQNVTLSCEQNLNHDAMYWYRQDPGQGLRLIYYSQIVNDFQKGDIAEGYSVSREKKESFPLTVTSAQKNPTAFYLCASSTPGQGTSTDTQYFGPGTRLTVL.

The chain couples TRBV12-3 or TRBV12-4 to TRBJ2-3; 11 bases match TRBD2. The CDR3 sequence is 16 residues long. J was trimmed by 1 base and V by 7 bases; bases with no gene match: 7. In nucleotides, the CDR3 is TGTGCCAGCACCTCCGGGACTAGCGGACGCACAGATACGCAGTATTTT. Protein sequence: CASTSGTSGRTDTQYF.

The chain joins TRBV6-6 to TRBJ1-6; possible D gene TRBD1, 5 bases. This CDR3 spans 13 amino acids. Germline V gene data show CDR1 as MNHNY and CDR2 as SVGAGI (reference sequence). V lost 7 bases and J 4 bases, leaving 8 bases between the germline ends. CDR3 sequence (DNA): TGTGCCAGCATTGGGGGTTATAATTCACCCCTCCACTTT. Translated, it gives CASIGGYNSPLHF.

CDR3 protein: CASSPTETGKETQYF. DNA for the CDR3: TGTGCCAGCTCACCAACTGAGACAGGGAAAGAGACCCAGTACTTC. This chain links TRBV18 with TRBJ2-5; 7 positions agree with TRBD1. After removal of 2 bases from V and 3 bases from J, the junction contained 6 bases not matched to a gene. The CDR3 has 15 residues. Germline V gene data show CDR1 as KGHSH and CDR2 as LQKENI.

The rearrangement joins TRBV5-5 to TRBJ2-1; a weak D match, TRBD2 (6 bases). V was shortened by 4 bases and J by 3 bases, with 14 bases between the two germline ends. Germline CDR1 SGHKS, CDR2 YYEKEE (reference sequence). The length of the CDR3 is 15 residues. This chain's CDR3 is CASSRDGDFYNEQFF. The CDR3 nucleotides are TGTGCCAGCAGCAGGGACGGGGACTTCTACAATGAGCAGTTCTTC.

The V call is TRBV18, the J call TRBJ2-1, with D perhaps TRBD2 (5 bases). The germline V and J ends were trimmed by 0 bases and 0 bases, with 12 bases remaining between them. CDR1 is KGHSH and CDR2 is LQKENI in the germline V gene. The CDR3 length is 17 residues. Here the CDR3 reads CASSPPTGKGSYNEQFF. CDR3 DNA: TGTGCCAGCTCACCACCGACGGGGAAGGGCTCCTACAATGAGCAGTTCTTC.

The chain recombines TRBV7-2 with TRBJ2-1; D might be TRBD1 (5 bases). Germline V gene lookup returns CDR1 SGHTA and CDR2 FQGNSA. V lost 1 base and J lost 10, with 11 bases in between. This CDR3 region has 13 residues. CDR3 loop: CASSLDARVEQFF. CDR3 coding DNA: TGTGCCAGCAGCTTAGATGCCAGGGTGGAGCAGTTCTTC. The entire variable domain, with the rest obtained from reference TRBV7-2 and TRBJ2-1, is as follows: GAGVSQSPSNKVTEKGKDVELRCDPISGHTALYWYRQSLGQGLEFLIYFQGNSAPDKSGLPSDRFSAERTGGSVSTLTIQRTQQEDSAVYLCASSLDARVEQFFGPGTRLTVL.

CDR3 DNA sequence: TGCGCCAGCAGCTTGGATTCTCCTCCTAGCGGGGCCGCCTACGAGCAGTACGTC. It yields the protein CASSLDSPPSGAAYEQYV. The genes are TRBV5-1 and TRBJ2-7; 9 bases align to TRBD2. Unmatched junction bases numbered 12, after V lost 0 bases and J lost 2 bases. CDR3 length: 18 amino acids. In germline, CDR1 is SGHRS, CDR2 YFSETQ.

This rearrangement joins TRBV24-1 to TRBJ2-2; 11 nucleotides agree with TRBD1. This CDR3 contains 18 residues. The germline V gene encodes CDR1 KGHDR and CDR2 SFDVKD. The J segment lost 3 bases and the V segment lost 2 bases, leaving 7 bases of the junction unmatched. CDR3 amino acids: CATSDSSGTGGDTGELFF. For the CDR3, the DNA is TGTGCCACCAGTGATTCGTCGGGGACAGGGGGAGACACCGGGGAGCTGTTTTTT.

This clonotype has only a few counts. The chain carries TRBV6-1 and TRBJ2-7; 10 bases align to TRBD1. From germline, CDR1 is MNHNS and CDR2 SASEGT. Losses at the gene ends were 3 bases for V and 2 bases for J; bases not matched to a gene: 10. The CDR3 loop spans 17 amino acids. CDR3 protein: CASSDAGTGEVTYEQYV. The DNA of the CDR3 is TGTGCCAGCAGTGACGCCGGGACAGGGGAGGTAACCTACGAGCAGTACGTC.

The sample holds many counts of this clonotype. The chain carries TRBV12-3 or TRBV12-4 and TRBJ1-1, with TRBD1 matching over 9 bases. CDR3 length: 14 amino acids. Trimming removed 5 bases from V and 8 bases from J; junction bases left unmatched: 9. This chain's CDR3 is CASSPRDREAEAFF. The DNA of the CDR3 is TGTGCCAGCAGTCCCCGGGACAGGGAGGCCGAAGCTTTCTTT.

This clonotype turned up a few times. The chain uses TRBV3-1 and TRBJ2-7; TRBD2 matches at 13 bases. The CDR3 has 19 amino acids. Germline lookup yields CDR1 LGHDT and CDR2 YNNKEL (reference sequence). J gave up 5 bases and V 5 bases, and 18 bases lay outside the gene matches. The DNA for the CDR3 is TGTGCCAGCAGCTCACTAGCGGGAGGGCCAGGCGTCGCAGGTAACGAGCAGTACGTC. As protein: CASSSLAGGPGVAGNEQYV.

The gene calls are TRBV30 and TRBJ2-5; 7 nucleotides align to TRBD2. The V gene end was trimmed by 0 bases and the J gene end by 2 bases; junction bases not matched to a gene: 6. The CDR3 runs 15 residues. In germline, CDR1 is GTSNPN, CDR2 SVGIG (reference sequence). For the CDR3, the DNA is TGTGCCTGGAGTGTACCCGGACTAGGTCAAGAGACCCAGTACTTC. It encodes CAWSVPGLGQETQYF.